The 29 T cell receptor beta chains given below trace back to one sample, sequenced in a study of OX40 agonist ivuxolimab in advanced cancers. Using immunoSEQ multiplex PCR, the repertoire was profiled, and TCRdb retains in-frame clones only, with some absent. In the table there are about 42,000 clones, 82% of which are singletons. The sample consisted of CD4+ or CD8+ T cells sorted from blood, taken in a trial of the OX40 agonist ivuxolimab. These receptors originate from an adult with an advanced solid tumor such as melanoma, head and neck, liver or kidney cancer.

This clone occurred once. The CDR3 sequence is CASSHELSGTRSGANVLTF. The CDR3 nucleotides are TGCGCCAGCAGCCATGAACTTTCCGGGACCCGCTCTGGGGCCAACGTCCTGACTTTC. This chain joins TRBV4-3 and TRBJ2-6; the D call may be TRBD1 or TRBD2 (5 bases each). The V gene's germline CDR1 is LGHNA and CDR2 YSLEER. This CDR3 spans 19 amino acids. V lost 3 bases to trimming and J lost 0 bases, with 18 bases between them.

The sample holds a few counts of this clone. This chain joins TRBV7-9 and TRBJ1-1, with D possibly matching TRBD1 (5 bases). Germline V lookup: CDR1 SEHNR, CDR2 FQNEAQ (reference sequence). The CDR3 loop spans 12 amino acids. Trimming removed 1 base from V and 7 bases from J, with 7 bases in between. In DNA, the CDR3 is TGTGCCAGCAGCTTAGGACAGATTGAAGCTTTCTTT. Protein product: CASSLGQIEAFF.

The V and J genes are TRBV5-8 and TRBJ2-3; D is perhaps TRBD1 (6 bases). The CDR3 has 14 residues. V was shortened by 1 base and J by 2 bases, with 8 bases between the two germline ends. CDR1 and CDR2 (germline): SGHTS, YDEGEE. The CDR3 bases are TGTGCCAGCAGCTTGAGGACAGACACAGATACGCAGTATTTT. Translation gives CASSLRTDTDTQYF.

In its sample, this clone was seen once. This sequence joins TRBV9 and TRBJ2-2, with D possibly TRBD2 on 6 matching bases. The CDR3 extends over 14 amino acids. V was pared by 0 bases and J by 3 bases, with 6 bases between. Germline CDR1 SGDLS, CDR2 YYNGEE. The CDR3 spells CASSVAGDTGELFF. The CDR3 nucleotides are TGTGCCAGCAGCGTAGCGGGAGACACCGGGGAGCTGTTTTTT.

The chain uses TRBV28 and TRBJ1-5; D perhaps matches TRBD1 (6 bases). V lost 5 bases and J lost 7, with 12 bases in between. This CDR3 is 13 amino acids long. From germline, CDR1 is MDHEN and CDR2 SYDVKM. In DNA form, the CDR3 reads TGTGCCAGCAGTACAGGGTCGGGGCAGCCCCAGCATTTT. Translated: CASSTGSGQPQHF.

The rearrangement links TRBV5-5 to TRBJ1-1, with D maybe TRBD1 (6 bases). V lost 2 bases and J lost 7, with 18 bases in between. The CDR3 has 15 residues. Germline V gene lookup returns CDR1 SGHKS and CDR2 YYEKEE (reference sequence). The CDR3 region has the DNA TGTGCCAGCAGCTTAATTCCAGGGGCGCTTGGTGAAGCTTTCTTT. The encoded protein is CASSLIPGALGEAFF.

This clone counts as medium-sized. The CDR3 spells CASSMGLGYEQYF. The CDR3 DNA sequence: TGTGCCTCCTCGATGGGGTTGGGGTACGAGCAGTACTTC. This chain joins TRBV19 and TRBJ2-7, with D unresolved. The V and J ends lost 11 bases and 4 bases respectively, with 18 bases between them. The CDR3 consists of 13 residues. Germline values: CDR1 LNHDA, CDR2 SQIVND (reference sequence).

This rearrangement joins TRBV6-5 to TRBJ1-2; weak D call: TRBD1 (6 bases). The CDR3 contains 14 residues. CDR1 and CDR2 (germline): MNHEY, SVGAGI. V was clipped by 8 bases and J by 4 bases, with 17 bases between them. The CDR3 region has the DNA TGTGCCAGCGCCGGTAGTGGACAGATCTATGGCTACACCTTC. Protein sequence: CASAGSGQIYGYTF.

V gene TRBV7-2 combines with J gene TRBJ1-4; 7 nucleotides agree with TRBD1. The CDR3 covers 16 residues. V lost 5 bases to trimming and J lost 7 bases; unmatched junction nucleotides: 13. From germline, CDR1 is SGHTA and CDR2 FQGNSA. CDR3 sequence (DNA): TGTGCCAGCAGCGTAGAGGCGGGAGGGGGCGGTGAAAAACTGTTTTTT. Translation: CASSVEAGGGGEKLFF.

V is TRBV6-6 and J is TRBJ1-4, with D uncertain. The CDR3 totals 13 residues. Per the germline V gene, CDR1 is MNHNY and CDR2 is SVGAGI (reference sequence). Trimming removed 2 bases from V and 8 bases from J, with 9 bases in between. This chain's CDR3 is CASSYPGREKLFF. The CDR3 DNA reads as TGTGCCAGCAGTTACCCTGGTCGGGAAAAACTGTTTTTT.

The gene calls are TRBV30 and TRBJ1-1; D uncertain. The CDR3 loop spans 14 amino acids. Germline V CDR1 and CDR2: GTSNPN, SVGIG (reference sequence). Deletions cut 3 bases from V and 0 bases from J, with 11 bases between. The CDR3, as DNA: TGTGCCTGGAGAGGTGATGGAATGAACACTGAAGCTTTCTTT. The encoded protein is CAWRGDGMNTEAFF. Full variable domain (missing parts from reference TRBV30 and TRBJ1-1): SQTIHQWPATLVQPVGSPLSLECTVEGTSNPNLYWYRQAAGRGLQLLFYSVGIGQISSEVPQNLSASRPQDRQFILSSKKLLLSDSGFYLCAWRGDGMNTEAFFGQGTRLTVV.

This clone was picked up a small number of times. The V call is TRBV7-2, the J call TRBJ2-2; weak D call: TRBD2 (6 bases). The ends were cut back, 4 bases at V and 4 bases at J, with 16 bases in the middle. The CDR3 is made up of 16 amino acids. Germline-derived CDR1 and CDR2 are SGHTA and FQGNSA. The CDR3 is CASSSTRQGGTGELFF. In DNA form, the CDR3 reads TGTGCCAGCAGCTCCACTAGGCAGGGAGGCACCGGGGAGCTGTTTTTT.

This chain connects TRBV27 to TRBJ2-1; the match to TRBD2 covers 10 bases. Trimming removed 6 bases from V and 7 bases from J; junction bases left unmatched: 12. Germline values: CDR1 MNHEY, CDR2 SMNVEV (reference sequence). This CDR3 spans 16 amino acids. The DNA for the CDR3 is TGTGCCAGCAGCCCGGAGTGGCTAGCGGGAGAGAATGAGCAGTTCTTC. Its protein product is CASSPEWLAGENEQFF.

The chain joins TRBV7-3 to TRBJ1-1; 8 nucleotides agree with TRBD1. CDR1 and CDR2 (germline): SGHTA, FQGTGA. Germline trimming cut 5 bases from V and 8 bases from J; bases unmatched to any gene: 1. CDR3 length: 11 amino acids. The CDR3: CASSDRGEAFF. The CDR3 DNA is TGTGCCAGCAGCGACAGGGGAGAAGCTTTCTTT.

Only one count was recorded for this clone. The V and J genes are TRBV4-3 and TRBJ2-3; TRBD2 agrees at 8 bases. The CDR3 has 17 residues. Trimming removed 0 bases from V and 3 bases from J; junction bases left unmatched: 8. Germline V gives CDR1 LGHNA, CDR2 YSLEER. The CDR3 DNA follows: TGCGCCAGCAGCCAAGATAACAGCGGGAGATGGACAGATACGCAGTATTTT. Its protein product is CASSQDNSGRWTDTQYF.

CDR3 protein: CASSFQGADYGYTF. CDR3 bases: TGTGCCAGCAGTTTTCAGGGGGCAGACTATGGCTACACCTTC. V gene TRBV6-5 combines with J gene TRBJ1-2, with TRBD1 matching 8 bases. This CDR3 is built from 14 residues. The germline V gene encodes CDR1 MNHEY and CDR2 SVGAGI. V lost 4 bases, J lost 3 bases, and 4 bases stayed unmatched.

The V and J genes are TRBV2 and TRBJ2-7; D unresolved. CDR3 length: 13 amino acids. Trimming took 6 bases from V and 0 from J, leaving 9 bases between them. Germline CDR1 and CDR2: SNHLY and FYNNEI. CDR3 coding DNA: TGTGCCAGCAGGTCTTGGAGCTCCTACGAGCAGTACTTC. This gives the protein CASRSWSSYEQYF.

The V and J genes are TRBV28 and TRBJ2-7; TRBD2 matches at 8 bases. With 5 bases clipped from V and 2 bases from J, the junction kept 14 bases outside the gene matches. Germline CDR1 is MDHEN and CDR2 is SYDVKM. The CDR3 has 17 residues. CDR3 in amino acids: CASSPYSGGPNTYEQYF. Here the CDR3 DNA reads TGTGCCAGCAGTCCGTACTCGGGAGGGCCCAATACCTACGAGCAGTACTTC.

The chain uses TRBV6-5 and TRBJ1-5; D is ambiguous. The CDR3 runs to 14 residues. Germline V lookup: CDR1 MNHEY, CDR2 SVGAGI. Trimming removed 6 bases at V and 3 bases at J, with 12 bases between. CDR3 sequence: CASSPGSFNQPQHF. CDR3 DNA sequence: TGTGCCAGCAGCCCCGGGTCTTTCAATCAGCCCCAGCATTTT.

CDR3 in amino acids: CASSEDRVSEQYF. The CDR3 DNA reads as TGCGCCAGCAGTGAGGACAGGGTCAGCGAGCAGTACTTC. The V and J genes are TRBV10-1 and TRBJ2-7; 7 nucleotides agree with TRBD1. Per germline, CDR1 WNHNN and CDR2 SYGVQD (reference sequence). V lost 2 bases and J lost 6; bases outside the gene matches: 4. The CDR3 is 13 amino acids.

The chain uses TRBV9 and TRBJ2-7; 10 bases are shared with TRBD1. The CDR3 loop spans 15 amino acids. The germline V gene encodes CDR1 SGDLS and CDR2 YYNGEE. Trimming cost V 4 bases and J 2 bases; bases outside gene matches: 6. The CDR3, as DNA: TGTGCCAGCAGCCCGAGGGACAGGGGAACCTACGAGCAGTACTTC. It codes for CASSPRDRGTYEQYF.

The chain employs TRBV10-3 and TRBJ1-4, with D maybe TRBD1 (6 bases). V was shortened by 0 bases and J by 8 bases, with 22 bases between the two germline ends. Germline values: CDR1 ENHRY, CDR2 SYGVKD. The CDR3 is 18 amino acids. The CDR3 DNA reads TGTGCCATCAGTGAGTCGATAGTGTCAGGCAGGGGTGAGGAAAAACTGTTTTTT. Translating it yields CAISESIVSGRGEEKLFF.

This clone was picked up a small number of times. V usage is TRBV7-9 and J usage is TRBJ1-1, with D unclear. Germline V gene sequence: CDR1 SEHNR, CDR2 FQNEAQ (reference sequence). This CDR3 region has 16 residues. Trimming shortened V by 4 bases and J by 1 base, and 16 bases separated the two germline ends. CDR3 sequence: CASSSKVPHRNTEAFF. DNA of the CDR3: TGTGCCAGCAGCTCAAAGGTTCCACACAGGAACACTGAAGCTTTCTTT.

The chain combines TRBV2 with TRBJ2-7, with TRBD2 matching over 9 bases. This CDR3 spans 14 amino acids. Trimming cost V 7 bases and J 2 bases; bases outside gene matches: 6. Germline assignment: CDR1 SNHLY and CDR2 FYNNEI. This CDR3 is CASTEVAGAYEQYF. For the CDR3, the DNA is TGTGCCAGCACCGAGGTAGCGGGGGCCTACGAGCAGTACTTC.

The chain joins TRBV6-6 to TRBJ2-7; D gene ambiguous. The V gene lost 0 bases and the J gene lost 3 bases, with 6 bases spanning the gap. This CDR3 spans 13 amino acids. The germline V gene encodes CDR1 MNHNY and CDR2 SVGAGI (reference sequence). The CDR3 coding sequence is TGTGCCAGCAGTTACTCTCCCCTCTACGAGCAGTACTTC. This translates into CASSYSPLYEQYF.

This chain links TRBV27 with TRBJ2-7, with TRBD2 identical over 10 bases. Germline V CDR1 and CDR2: MNHEY, SMNVEV (reference sequence). The CDR3 has 16 amino acids. Unmatched junction bases numbered 9, after V lost 6 bases and J lost 1 base. This chain's CDR3 is CASSFTGTSVSYEQYF. CDR3 bases: TGTGCCAGCAGCTTTACCGGGACTAGCGTTTCCTACGAGCAGTACTTC.

This clone was detected a few times. The gene calls are TRBV6-6 and TRBJ2-7; maybe TRBD2 (6 bases). Germline V gives CDR1 MNHNY, CDR2 SVGAGI (reference sequence). This CDR3 has 15 residues. V was pared by 2 bases and J by 3 bases, with 14 bases between. The CDR3 sequence: CASSYPPGLLYEQYF. The CDR3 DNA reads TGTGCCAGCAGTTACCCCCCGGGACTCCTCTACGAGCAGTACTTC.

In this sample, this clone turned up a few times. CDR3 sequence (DNA): TGTGCCAGCAGCTCGTTCGTGTCCTACAATGAGCAGTTCTTC. Translating it yields CASSSFVSYNEQFF. This chain connects TRBV5-8 to TRBJ2-1; D is unclear. The V gene's germline CDR1 is SGHTS and CDR2 YDEGEE. Deletions cut 3 bases from V and 1 base from J, with 8 bases between. The CDR3 runs to 14 residues.

The V and J genes are TRBV25-1 and TRBJ2-5; the match to TRBD2 covers 7 bases. Judging by the DNA end, TRBJ2-7 fits better; the J call may be wrong. The CDR3 is 14 amino acids. The germline V gene encodes CDR1 MGHDK and CDR2 SYGVNS. Written as DNA, the CDR3 is TGTGCCAGCAGTATGGGAGGGAGGGTCTACGAGCAGTACTTC. Its translation: CASSMGGRVYEQYF.